This T cell receptor (beta chain) was obtained from a study of cytomegalovirus exposure and HLA in healthy donors. Germline V CDR1 and CDR2: LGHNA, YNFKEQ. This CDR3 contains 15 residues. V shed 2 bases, J shed 6 bases, and the junction held 3 bases outside the gene matches. In the PCR, 60 Vbeta and 13 Jbeta primers were used. Some clones are missing from TCRdb's copy, which holds only in-frame ones; the method was immunoSEQ multiplex PCR. Here the sample table reports 130,000 or so clones. The rearrangement uses TRBV4-2 and TRBJ2-3, with TRBD2 matching over 12 bases. The clonotype comes from a woman aged 18-29 years in good health and CMV-seronegative. Sequencing was done on a sample of PBMCs. The CDR3 sequence: CASSQPTSGSDTQYF. CDR3 DNA sequence: TGTGCCAGCAGCCAACCGACTAGCGGGAGCGATACGCAGTATTTT.